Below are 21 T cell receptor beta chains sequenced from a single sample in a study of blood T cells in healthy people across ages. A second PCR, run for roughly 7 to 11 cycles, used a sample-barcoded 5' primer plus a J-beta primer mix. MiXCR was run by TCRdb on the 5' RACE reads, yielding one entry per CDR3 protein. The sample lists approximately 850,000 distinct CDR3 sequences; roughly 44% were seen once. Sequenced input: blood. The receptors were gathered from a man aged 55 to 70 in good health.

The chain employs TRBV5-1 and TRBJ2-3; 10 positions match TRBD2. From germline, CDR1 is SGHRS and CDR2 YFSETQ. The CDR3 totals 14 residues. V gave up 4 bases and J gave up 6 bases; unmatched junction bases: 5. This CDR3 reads CASSTAGGPDTQYF. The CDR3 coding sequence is TGCGCCAGCAGCACAGCGGGGGGGCCGGATACGCAGTATTTT.

As DNA, the CDR3 is TGTGCCAGCAGTCGTAATAGCAAAGAGACCCAGTACTTC. Protein sequence: CASSRNSKETQYF. The gene calls are TRBV6-1 and TRBJ2-5; the D is unclear. V gave up 5 bases and J gave up 3 bases, with 10 bases separating them. Germline V gives CDR1 MNHNS, CDR2 SASEGT. The CDR3 length is 13 residues.

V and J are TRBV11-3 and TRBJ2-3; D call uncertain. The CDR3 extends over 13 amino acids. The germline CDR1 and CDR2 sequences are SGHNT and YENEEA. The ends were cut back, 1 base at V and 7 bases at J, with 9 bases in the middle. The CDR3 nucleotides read TGTGCCAGCAGCTTAGCTGGGTGGAATACGCAGTATTTT. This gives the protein CASSLAGWNTQYF.

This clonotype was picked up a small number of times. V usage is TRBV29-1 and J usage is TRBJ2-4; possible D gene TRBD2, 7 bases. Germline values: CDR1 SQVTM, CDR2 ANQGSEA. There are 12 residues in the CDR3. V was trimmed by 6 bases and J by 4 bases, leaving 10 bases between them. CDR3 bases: TGCAGCGTGGAGGGGGGGAAAAACATTCAGTACTTC. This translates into CSVEGGKNIQYF. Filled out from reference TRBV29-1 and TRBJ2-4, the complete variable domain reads SAVISQKPSRDICQRGTSLTIQCQVDSQVTMMFWYRQQPGQSLTLIATANQGSEATYESGFVIDKFPISRPNLTFSTLTVSNMSPEDSSIYLCSVEGGKNIQYFGAGTRLSVL.

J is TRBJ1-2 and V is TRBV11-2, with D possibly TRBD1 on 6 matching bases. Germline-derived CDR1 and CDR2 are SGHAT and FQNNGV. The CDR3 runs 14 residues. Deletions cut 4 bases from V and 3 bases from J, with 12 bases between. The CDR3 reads CASSSVGGDYGYTF. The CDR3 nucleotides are TGTGCCAGCAGCTCCGTGGGGGGCGACTATGGCTACACCTTC.

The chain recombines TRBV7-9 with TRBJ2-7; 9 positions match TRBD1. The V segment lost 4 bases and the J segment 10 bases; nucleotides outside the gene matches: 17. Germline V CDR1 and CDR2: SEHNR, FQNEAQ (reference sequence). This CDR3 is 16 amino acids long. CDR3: CASSSLGQGRGGDQYF. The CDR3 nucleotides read TGTGCCAGCAGCTCACTGGGACAGGGACGTGGAGGTGACCAGTACTTC.

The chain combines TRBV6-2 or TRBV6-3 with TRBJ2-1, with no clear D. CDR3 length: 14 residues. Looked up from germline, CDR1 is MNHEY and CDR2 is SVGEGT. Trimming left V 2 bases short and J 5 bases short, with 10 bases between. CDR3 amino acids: CASSYKGRNNEQFF. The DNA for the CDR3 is TGTGCCAGCAGTTACAAAGGGCGGAACAATGAGCAGTTCTTC.

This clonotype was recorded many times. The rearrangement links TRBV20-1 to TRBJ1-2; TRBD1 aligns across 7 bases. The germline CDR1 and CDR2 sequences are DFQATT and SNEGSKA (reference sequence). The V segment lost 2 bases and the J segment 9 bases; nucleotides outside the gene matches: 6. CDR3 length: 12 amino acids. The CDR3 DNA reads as TGCAGTGCTAGACCTGAGACAGGGAGCTACACCTTC. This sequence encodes CSARPETGSYTF.

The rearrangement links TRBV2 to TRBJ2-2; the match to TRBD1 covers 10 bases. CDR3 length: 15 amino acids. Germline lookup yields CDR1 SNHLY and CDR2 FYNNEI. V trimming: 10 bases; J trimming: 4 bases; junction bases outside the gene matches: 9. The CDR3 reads CAIEEGQGSTGELFF. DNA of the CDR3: TGTGCCATCGAGGAGGGACAGGGGAGCACCGGGGAGCTGTTTTTT. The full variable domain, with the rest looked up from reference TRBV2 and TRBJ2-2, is EPEVTQTPSHQVTQMGQEVILRCVPISNHLYFYWYRQILGQKVEFLVSFYNNEISEKSEIFDDQFSVERPDGSNFTLKIRSTKLEDSAMYFCAIEEGQGSTGELFFGEGSRLTVL.

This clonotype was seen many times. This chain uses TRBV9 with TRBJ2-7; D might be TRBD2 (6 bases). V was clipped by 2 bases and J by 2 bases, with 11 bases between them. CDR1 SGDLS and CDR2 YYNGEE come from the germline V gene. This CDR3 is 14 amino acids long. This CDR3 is CASSVAWGAYEQYF. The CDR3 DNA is TGTGCCAGCAGCGTGGCTTGGGGGGCCTACGAGCAGTACTTC.

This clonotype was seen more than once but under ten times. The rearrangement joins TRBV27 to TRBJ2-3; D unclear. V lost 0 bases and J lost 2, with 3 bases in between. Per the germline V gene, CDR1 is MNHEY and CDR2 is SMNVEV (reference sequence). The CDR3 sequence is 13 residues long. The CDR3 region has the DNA TGTGCCAGCAGTTTATCCTACACAGATACGCAGTATTTT. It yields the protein CASSLSYTDTQYF.

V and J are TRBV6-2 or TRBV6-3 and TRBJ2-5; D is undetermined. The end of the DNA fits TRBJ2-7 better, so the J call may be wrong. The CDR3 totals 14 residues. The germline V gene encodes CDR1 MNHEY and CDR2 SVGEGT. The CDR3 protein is CASSYSGNFDEQYF. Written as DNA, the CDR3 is TGTGCCAGCAGTTACTCGGGGAACTTCGACGAGCAGTACTTC.

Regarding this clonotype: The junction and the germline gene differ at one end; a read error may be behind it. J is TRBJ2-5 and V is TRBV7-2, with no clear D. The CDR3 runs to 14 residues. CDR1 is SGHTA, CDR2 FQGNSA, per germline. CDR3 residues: CASNLELGVETQYF. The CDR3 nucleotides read TGTGCCAGCAACTTAGAGCTTGGTGTTGAGACCCAGTACTTC.

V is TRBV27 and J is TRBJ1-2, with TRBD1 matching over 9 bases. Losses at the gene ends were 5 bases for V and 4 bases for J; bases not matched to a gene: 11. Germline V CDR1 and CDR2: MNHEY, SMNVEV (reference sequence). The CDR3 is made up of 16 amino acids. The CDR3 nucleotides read TGTGCCAGCAGTCCCCGTAGGGACAGGGACGTCTATGGCTACACCTTC. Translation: CASSPRRDRDVYGYTF.

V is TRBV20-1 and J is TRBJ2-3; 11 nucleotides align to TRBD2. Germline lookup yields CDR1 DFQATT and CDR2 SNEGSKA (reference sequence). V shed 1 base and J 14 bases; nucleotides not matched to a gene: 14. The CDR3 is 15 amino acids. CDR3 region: CSARVLAGADGYAYF. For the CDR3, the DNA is TGCAGTGCTAGAGTACTAGCGGGAGCAGACGGATACGCGTATTTT.

The CDR3: CASSYSTGSYNSPLHF. CDR3 nucleotide sequence: TGTGCCAGCAGTTACTCGACCGGGTCCTATAATTCACCCCTCCACTTT. The chain carries TRBV6-5 and TRBJ1-6; D uncertain. The CDR3 runs to 16 residues. V shed 0 bases and J shed 1 base, with 7 bases lying between them. From germline, CDR1 is MNHEY and CDR2 SVGAGI.

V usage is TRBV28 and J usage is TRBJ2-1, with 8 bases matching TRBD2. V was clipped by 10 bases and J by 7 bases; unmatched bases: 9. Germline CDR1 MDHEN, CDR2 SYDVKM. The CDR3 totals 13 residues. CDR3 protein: CATNPGGLNEQFF. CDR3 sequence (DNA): TGTGCCACCAACCCGGGGGGGTTGAATGAGCAGTTCTTC.

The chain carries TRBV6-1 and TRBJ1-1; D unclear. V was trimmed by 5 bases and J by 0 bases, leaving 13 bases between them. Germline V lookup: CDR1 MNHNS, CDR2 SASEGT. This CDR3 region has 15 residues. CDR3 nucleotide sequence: TGTGCCAGCAGTCACAACACAATCATGAACACTGAAGCTTTCTTT. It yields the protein CASSHNTIMNTEAFF.

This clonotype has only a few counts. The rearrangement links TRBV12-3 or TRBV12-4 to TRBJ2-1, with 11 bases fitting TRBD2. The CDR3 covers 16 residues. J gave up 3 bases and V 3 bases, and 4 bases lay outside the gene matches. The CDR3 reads CASSLAGLADYNEQFF. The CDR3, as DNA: TGTGCCAGCAGTTTGGCGGGACTAGCGGACTACAATGAGCAGTTCTTC.

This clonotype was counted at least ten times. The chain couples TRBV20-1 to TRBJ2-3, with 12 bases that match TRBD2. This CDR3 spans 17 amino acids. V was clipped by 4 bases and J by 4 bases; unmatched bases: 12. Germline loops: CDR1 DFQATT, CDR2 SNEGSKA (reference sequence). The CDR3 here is CSATSRGLAGIPDTQYF. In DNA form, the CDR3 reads TGCAGTGCTACATCGAGAGGACTAGCGGGGATACCAGATACGCAGTATTTT.

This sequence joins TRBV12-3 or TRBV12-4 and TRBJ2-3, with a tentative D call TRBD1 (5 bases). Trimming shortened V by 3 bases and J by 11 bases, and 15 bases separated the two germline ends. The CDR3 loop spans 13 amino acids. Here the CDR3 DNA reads TGTGCCAGCAGTTTGGGTAGGGGTTTAAGGCAGTATTTT. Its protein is CASSLGRGLRQYF.